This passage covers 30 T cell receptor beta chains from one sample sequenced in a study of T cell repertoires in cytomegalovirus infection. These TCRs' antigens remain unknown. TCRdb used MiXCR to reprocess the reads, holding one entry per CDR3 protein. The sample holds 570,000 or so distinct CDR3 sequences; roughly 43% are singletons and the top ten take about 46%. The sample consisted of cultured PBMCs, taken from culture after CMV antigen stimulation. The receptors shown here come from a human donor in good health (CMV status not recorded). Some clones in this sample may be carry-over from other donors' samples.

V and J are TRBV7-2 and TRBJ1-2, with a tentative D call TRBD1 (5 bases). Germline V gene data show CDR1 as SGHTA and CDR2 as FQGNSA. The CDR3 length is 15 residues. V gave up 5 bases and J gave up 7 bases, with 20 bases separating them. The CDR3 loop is CASSPPDTGGAGYTF. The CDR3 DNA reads TGTGCCAGCAGCCCACCTGATACAGGAGGAGCTGGCTACACCTTC. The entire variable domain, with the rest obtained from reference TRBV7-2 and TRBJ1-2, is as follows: GAGVSQSPSNKVTEKGKDVELRCDPISGHTALYWYRQSLGQGLEFLIYFQGNSAPDKSGLPSDRFSAERTGGSVSTLTIQRTQQEDSAVYLCASSPPDTGGAGYTFGSGTRLTVV.

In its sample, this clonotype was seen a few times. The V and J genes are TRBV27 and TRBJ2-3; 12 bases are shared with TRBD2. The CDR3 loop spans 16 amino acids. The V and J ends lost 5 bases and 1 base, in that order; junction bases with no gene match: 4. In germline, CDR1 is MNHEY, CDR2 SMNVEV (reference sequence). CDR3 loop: CASSNLAGGGTDTQYF. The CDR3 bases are TGTGCCAGCAGTAACCTAGCGGGAGGGGGCACAGATACGCAGTATTTT.

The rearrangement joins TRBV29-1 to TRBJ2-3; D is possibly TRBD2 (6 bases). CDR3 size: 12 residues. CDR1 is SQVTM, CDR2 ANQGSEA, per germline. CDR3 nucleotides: TGCACCCATAGCGGTAGCACAGATACGCAGTATTTT. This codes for CTHSGSTDTQYF.

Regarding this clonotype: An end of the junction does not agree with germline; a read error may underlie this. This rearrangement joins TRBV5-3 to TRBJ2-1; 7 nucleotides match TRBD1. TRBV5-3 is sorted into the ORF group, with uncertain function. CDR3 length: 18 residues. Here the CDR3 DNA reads TGTGCCAGCAGCTGGGATGACAGGGATACGTACTCCTACAATGAGCAGTTCTTC. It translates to CASSWDDRDTYSYNEQFF.

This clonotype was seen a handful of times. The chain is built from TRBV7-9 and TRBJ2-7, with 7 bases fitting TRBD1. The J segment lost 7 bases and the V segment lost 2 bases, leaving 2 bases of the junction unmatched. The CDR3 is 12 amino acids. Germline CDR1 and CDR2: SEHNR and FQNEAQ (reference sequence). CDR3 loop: CASSLTGVEQYF. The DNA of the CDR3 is TGTGCCAGCAGCTTAACAGGGGTTGAGCAGTACTTC.

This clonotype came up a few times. CDR3 in DNA: TGTGCCAGCAGTTCTCACCTTTTAAGCGACAGGGGCGGACAAGAGACCCAGTACTTC. This sequence encodes CASSSHLLSDRGGQETQYF. This chain links TRBV28 with TRBJ2-5; TRBD1 agrees at 8 bases. The length of the CDR3 is 19 residues. V trimming: 4 bases; J trimming: 2 bases; junction bases outside the gene matches: 18. Germline V gives CDR1 MDHEN, CDR2 SYDVKM. The complete variable domain, with remaining parts taken from reference TRBV28 and TRBJ2-5, reads DVKVTQSSRYLVKRTGEKVFLECVQDMDHENMFWYRQDPGLGLRLIYFSYDVKMKEKGDIPEGYSVSREKKERFSLILESASTNQTSMYLCASSSHLLSDRGGQETQYFGPGTRLLVL.

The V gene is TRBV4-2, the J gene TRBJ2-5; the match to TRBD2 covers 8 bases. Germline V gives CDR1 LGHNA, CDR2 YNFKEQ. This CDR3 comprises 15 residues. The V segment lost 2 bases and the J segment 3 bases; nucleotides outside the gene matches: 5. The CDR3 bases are TGTGCCAGCAGCCAAATGCGGGGGGAAGAAGAGACCCAGTACTTC. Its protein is CASSQMRGEEETQYF.

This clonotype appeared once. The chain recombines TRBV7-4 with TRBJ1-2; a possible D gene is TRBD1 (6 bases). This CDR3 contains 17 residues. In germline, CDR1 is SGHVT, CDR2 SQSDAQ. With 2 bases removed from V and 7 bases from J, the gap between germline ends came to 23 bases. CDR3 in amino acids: CASSLNLGARTDAGYTF. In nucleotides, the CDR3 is TGTGCCAGCAGCTTAAACCTGGGGGCTAGGACGGACGCTGGCTACACCTTC. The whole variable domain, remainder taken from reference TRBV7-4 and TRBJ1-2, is GAGVSQSPRYKVAKRGRDVALRCDSISGHVTLYWYRQTLGQGSEVLTYSQSDAQRDKSGRPSGRFSAERPERSVSTLKIQRTEQGDSAVYLCASSLNLGARTDAGYTFGSGTRLTVV.

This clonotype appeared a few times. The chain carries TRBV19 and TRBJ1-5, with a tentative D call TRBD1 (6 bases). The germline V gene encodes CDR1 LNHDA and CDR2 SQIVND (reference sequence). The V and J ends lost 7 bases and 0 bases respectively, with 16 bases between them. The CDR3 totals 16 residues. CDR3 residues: CASTPDREYSNQPQHF. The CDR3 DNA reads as TGTGCCAGTACCCCGGACAGAGAGTATAGCAATCAGCCCCAGCATTTT.

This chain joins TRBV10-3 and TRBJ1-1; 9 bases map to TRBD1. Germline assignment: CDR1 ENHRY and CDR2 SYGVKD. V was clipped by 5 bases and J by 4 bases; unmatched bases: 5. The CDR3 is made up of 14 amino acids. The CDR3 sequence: CAISPRTGVTEAFF. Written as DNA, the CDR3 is TGTGCCATCAGTCCAAGGACAGGGGTCACTGAAGCTTTCTTT.

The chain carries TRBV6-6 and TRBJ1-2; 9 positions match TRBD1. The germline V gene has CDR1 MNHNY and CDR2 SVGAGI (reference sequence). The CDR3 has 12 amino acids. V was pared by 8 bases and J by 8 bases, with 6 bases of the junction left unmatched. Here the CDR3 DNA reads TGTGCCAGCGTACAGGGGGCAGAAGGCTACACCTTC. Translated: CASVQGAEGYTF.

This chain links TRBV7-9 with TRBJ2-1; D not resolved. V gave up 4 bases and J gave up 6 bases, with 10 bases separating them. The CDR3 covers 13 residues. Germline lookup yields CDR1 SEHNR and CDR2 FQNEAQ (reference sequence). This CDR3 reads CASSSAGPNEQFF. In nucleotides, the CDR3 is TGTGCCAGCAGCTCCGCCGGACCCAATGAGCAGTTCTTC.

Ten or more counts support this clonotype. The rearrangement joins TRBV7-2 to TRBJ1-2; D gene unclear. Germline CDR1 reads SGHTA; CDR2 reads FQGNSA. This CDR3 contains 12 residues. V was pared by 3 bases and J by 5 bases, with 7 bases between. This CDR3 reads CASSLNSYGYTF. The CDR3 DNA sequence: TGTGCCAGCAGCTTGAACAGTTATGGCTACACCTTC.

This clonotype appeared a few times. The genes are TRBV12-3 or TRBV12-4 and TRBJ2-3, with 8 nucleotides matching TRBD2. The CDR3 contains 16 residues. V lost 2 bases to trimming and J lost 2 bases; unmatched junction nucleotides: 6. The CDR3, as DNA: TGTGCCAGCAGTTTAAGGCTAGCGGGTACCACAGATACGCAGTATTTT. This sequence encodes CASSLRLAGTTDTQYF.

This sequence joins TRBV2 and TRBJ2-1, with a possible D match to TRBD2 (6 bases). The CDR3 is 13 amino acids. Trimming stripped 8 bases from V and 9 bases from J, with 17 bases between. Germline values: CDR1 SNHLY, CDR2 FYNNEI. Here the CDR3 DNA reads TGTGCCAGCGGGGAGGAGTCTCGCGGTGAGCAGTTCTTC. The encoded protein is CASGEESRGEQFF.

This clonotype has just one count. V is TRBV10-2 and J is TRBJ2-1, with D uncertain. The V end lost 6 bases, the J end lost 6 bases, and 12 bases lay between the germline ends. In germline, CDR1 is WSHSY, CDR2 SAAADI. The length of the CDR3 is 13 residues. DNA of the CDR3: TGCGCCAGCAGAGAAAGTGTTCGCAATGAGCAGTTCTTC. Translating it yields CASRESVRNEQFF.

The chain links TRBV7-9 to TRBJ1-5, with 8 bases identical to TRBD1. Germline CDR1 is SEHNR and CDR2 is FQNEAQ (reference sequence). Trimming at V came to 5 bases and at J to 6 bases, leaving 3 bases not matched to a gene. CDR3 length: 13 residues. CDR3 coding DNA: TGTGCCAGCAGCGATACAGGGGGTCAGCCCCAGCATTTT. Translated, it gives CASSDTGGQPQHF.

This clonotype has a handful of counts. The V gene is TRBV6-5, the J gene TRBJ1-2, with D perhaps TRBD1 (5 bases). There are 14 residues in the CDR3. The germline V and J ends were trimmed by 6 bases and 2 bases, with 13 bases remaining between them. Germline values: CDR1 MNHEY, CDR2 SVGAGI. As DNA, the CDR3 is TGTGCCAGCAGCCCACAGGAGAAGAACTATGGCTACACCTTC. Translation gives CASSPQEKNYGYTF.

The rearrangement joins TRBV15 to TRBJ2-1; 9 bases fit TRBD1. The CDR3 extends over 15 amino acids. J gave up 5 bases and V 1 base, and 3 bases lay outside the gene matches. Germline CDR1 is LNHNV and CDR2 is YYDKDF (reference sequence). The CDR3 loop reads CATSRAGTGHNEQFF. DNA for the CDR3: TGTGCCACCAGCAGAGCAGGGACAGGGCACAATGAGCAGTTCTTC. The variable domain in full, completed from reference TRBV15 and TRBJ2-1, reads DAMVIQNPRYQVTQFGKPVTLSCSQTLNHNVMYWYQQKSSQAPKLLFHYYDKDFNNEADTPDNFQSRRPNTSFCFLDIRSPGLGDTAMYLCATSRAGTGHNEQFFGPGTRLTVL.

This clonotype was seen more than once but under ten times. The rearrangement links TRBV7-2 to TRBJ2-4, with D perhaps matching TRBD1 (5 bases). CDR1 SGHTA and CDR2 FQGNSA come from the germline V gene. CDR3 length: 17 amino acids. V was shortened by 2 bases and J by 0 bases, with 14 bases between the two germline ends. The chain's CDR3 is CASSLPVQGRAKNIQYF. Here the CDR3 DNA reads TGTGCCAGCAGCTTACCTGTTCAGGGAAGAGCCAAAAACATTCAGTACTTC.

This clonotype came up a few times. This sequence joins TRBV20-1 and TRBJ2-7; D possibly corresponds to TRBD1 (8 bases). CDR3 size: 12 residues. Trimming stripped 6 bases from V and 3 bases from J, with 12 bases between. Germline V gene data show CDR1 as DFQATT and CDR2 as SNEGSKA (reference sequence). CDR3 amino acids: CSAAGQDYEQYF. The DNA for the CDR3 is TGCAGTGCAGCGGGACAGGACTACGAGCAGTACTTC.

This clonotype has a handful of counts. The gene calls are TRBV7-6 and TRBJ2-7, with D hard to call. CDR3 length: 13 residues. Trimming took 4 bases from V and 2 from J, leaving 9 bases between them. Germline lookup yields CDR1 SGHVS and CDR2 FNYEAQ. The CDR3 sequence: CASSSFTAYEQYF. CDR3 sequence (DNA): TGTGCCAGCAGCTCCTTCACGGCCTACGAGCAGTACTTC.

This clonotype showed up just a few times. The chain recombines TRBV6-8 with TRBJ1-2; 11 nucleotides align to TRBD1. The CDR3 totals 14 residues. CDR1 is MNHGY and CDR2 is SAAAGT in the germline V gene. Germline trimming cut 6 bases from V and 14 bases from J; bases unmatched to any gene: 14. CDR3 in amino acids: CASRAGTGGEFLTF. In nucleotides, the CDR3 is TGTGCCAGCAGGGCCGGGACAGGGGGGGAATTTTTAACCTTC.

The CDR3 loop is CASRDINTYNEQFF. The CDR3 DNA reads TGTGCCAGCAGGGACATCAATACCTACAATGAGCAGTTCTTC. The rearrangement uses TRBV6-2 or TRBV6-3 and TRBJ2-1; D may be TRBD1 (5 bases). The length of the CDR3 is 14 residues. Germline loops: CDR1 MNHEY, CDR2 SVGEGT. The V and J ends lost 6 bases and 2 bases respectively, with 11 bases between them.

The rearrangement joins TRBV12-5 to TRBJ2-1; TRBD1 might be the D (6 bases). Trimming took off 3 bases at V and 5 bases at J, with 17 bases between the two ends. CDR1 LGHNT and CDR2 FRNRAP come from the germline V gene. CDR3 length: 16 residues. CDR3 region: CASGLIQGSTHNEQFF. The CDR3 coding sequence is TGTGCTAGTGGTTTAATTCAGGGGTCGACACACAATGAGCAGTTCTTC.

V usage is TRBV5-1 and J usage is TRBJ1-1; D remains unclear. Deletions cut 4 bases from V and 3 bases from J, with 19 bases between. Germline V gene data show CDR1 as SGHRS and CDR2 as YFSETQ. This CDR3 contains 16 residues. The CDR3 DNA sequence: TGCGCCAGCAGCGCGGCGGCCGGGATGATGGACACTGAAGCTTTCTTT. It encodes CASSAAAGMMDTEAFF. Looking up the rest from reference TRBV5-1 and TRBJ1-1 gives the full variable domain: KAGVTQTPRYLIKTRGQQVTLSCSPISGHRSVSWYQQTPGQGLQFLFEYFSETQRNKGNFPGRFSGRQFSNSRSEMNVSTLELGDSALYLCASSAAAGMMDTEAFFGQGTRLTVV.

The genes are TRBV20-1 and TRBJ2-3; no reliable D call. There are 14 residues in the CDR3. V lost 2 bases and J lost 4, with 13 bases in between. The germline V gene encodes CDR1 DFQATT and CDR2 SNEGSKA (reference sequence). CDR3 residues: CSARSFLGSDTQYF. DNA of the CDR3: TGCAGTGCTAGATCTTTTCTGGGTTCAGATACGCAGTATTTT.

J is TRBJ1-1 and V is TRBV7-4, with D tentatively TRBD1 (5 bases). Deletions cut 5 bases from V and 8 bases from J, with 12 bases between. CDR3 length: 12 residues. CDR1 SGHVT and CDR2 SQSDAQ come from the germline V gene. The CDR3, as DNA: TGTGCCAGCAGCCACAGGTCGGCAGAAGCTTTCTTT. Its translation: CASSHRSAEAFF.

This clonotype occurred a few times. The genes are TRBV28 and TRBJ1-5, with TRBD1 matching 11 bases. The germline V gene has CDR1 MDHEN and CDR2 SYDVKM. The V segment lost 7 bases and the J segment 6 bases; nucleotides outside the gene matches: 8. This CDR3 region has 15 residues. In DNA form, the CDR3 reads TGTGCCAGCAAAGTGGACAGGGGGCGCGGTCAGCCCCAGCATTTT. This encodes CASKVDRGRGQPQHF.

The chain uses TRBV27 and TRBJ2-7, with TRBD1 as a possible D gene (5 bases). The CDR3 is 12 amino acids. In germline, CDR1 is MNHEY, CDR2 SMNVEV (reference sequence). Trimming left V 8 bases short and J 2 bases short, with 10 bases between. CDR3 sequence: CASWAGPYEQYF. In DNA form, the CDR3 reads TGTGCCAGCTGGGCAGGGCCCTACGAGCAGTACTTC.